What follows are 8 T cell receptor beta chains derived from one specimen sequenced in a study of blood T cell repertoires in COVID-19. Profiling relied on immunoSEQ multiplex PCR, and the TCRdb table lists in-frame clones only, not all of them. The sample lists about 200,000 clones, around 81% occurring once. Sequencing was performed on PBMCs or T cells enriched from blood (not recorded which). The receptors stem from a man aged 35 to 55 who had recovered from COVID-19.

This clone was detected a few times. The gene calls are TRBV6-6 and TRBJ2-1; tentatively, D is TRBD2 (7 bases). This CDR3 spans 14 amino acids. Germline V gene data show CDR1 as MNHNY and CDR2 as SVGAGI (reference sequence). Trimming took off 0 bases at V and 5 bases at J, with 8 bases between the two ends. Here the CDR3 DNA reads TGTGCCAGCAGTTACTCGCGGGGGCACAATGAGCAGTTCTTC. It translates to CASSYSRGHNEQFF.

The V and J genes are TRBV2 and TRBJ1-5; 9 bases fit TRBD1. The ends lost 4 bases at V and 5 bases at J; junction bases unmatched: 0. The CDR3 spans 13 residues. Germline assignment: CDR1 SNHLY and CDR2 FYNNEI. CDR3: CASSGTGDQPQHF. DNA of the CDR3: TGTGCCAGCAGTGGGACAGGGGATCAGCCCCAGCATTTT.

The rearrangement joins TRBV5-1 to TRBJ2-7; 7 positions agree with TRBD2. From germline, CDR1 is SGHRS and CDR2 YFSETQ. V lost 1 base and J lost 0; bases outside the gene matches: 4. CDR3 length: 15 residues. The CDR3 loop reads CASSLIRGDSYEQYF. CDR3 DNA sequence: TGCGCCAGCAGCTTGATTCGGGGGGACTCCTACGAGCAGTACTTC.

J is TRBJ2-7 and V is TRBV5-6; perhaps TRBD1 as D (5 bases). Germline V gene data show CDR1 as SGHDT and CDR2 as YYEEEE. Trimming removed 4 bases at V and 2 bases at J, with 16 bases between. The CDR3 is made up of 15 amino acids. CDR3 nucleotides: TGTGCCAGCAGCCTAGACCCAGACAGAGCCTACGAGCAGTACTTC. This sequence encodes CASSLDPDRAYEQYF.

The chain combines TRBV3-1 (or the pseudogene TRBV3-2) with TRBJ1-2; a possible D gene is TRBD1 (6 bases). Between the trimmed V and J ends, which lost 2 bases and 8 bases, there was a span of 12 bases. CDR3 length equals 13 residues. CDR1 LGHDT and CDR2 YNNKEL come from the germline V gene (reference sequence). The CDR3 loop reads CASSQQGRGGYTF. DNA of the CDR3: TGTGCCAGCAGCCAACAAGGCAGGGGCGGCTACACCTTC.

The chain employs TRBV5-1 and TRBJ2-3; 9 positions match TRBD2. V shed 4 bases and J 4 bases; nucleotides not matched to a gene: 7. Germline CDR1 SGHRS, CDR2 YFSETQ. This CDR3 region has 15 residues. The CDR3 protein is CASSLSGGTADTQYF. The CDR3 bases are TGCGCCAGCAGCCTTAGCGGGGGCACAGCAGATACGCAGTATTTT.

This clone has just one count. This rearrangement joins TRBV9 to TRBJ2-5, with D possibly TRBD1 on 6 matching bases. Germline-derived CDR1 and CDR2 are SGDLS and YYNGEE. The CDR3 is 18 amino acids. V shed 5 bases and J shed 5 bases, with 28 bases lying between them. The CDR3 reads CASSVGAPGHRIGETQYF. The CDR3 bases are TGTGCCAGCAGTGTGGGAGCCCCGGGACACCGTATCGGGGAGACCCAGTACTTC.

V is TRBV3-1 (or the pseudogene TRBV3-2) and J is TRBJ2-2; 9 bases are shared with TRBD1. Germline CDR1 and CDR2: LGHDT and YNNKEL (reference sequence). J lost 4 bases, V lost 4 bases, and 7 bases had no gene match. The CDR3 is made up of 16 amino acids. CDR3 sequence: CASSLNRGRGTGELFF. The CDR3 region has the DNA TGTGCCAGCAGCCTGAACAGGGGGCGCGGCACCGGGGAGCTGTTTTTT.